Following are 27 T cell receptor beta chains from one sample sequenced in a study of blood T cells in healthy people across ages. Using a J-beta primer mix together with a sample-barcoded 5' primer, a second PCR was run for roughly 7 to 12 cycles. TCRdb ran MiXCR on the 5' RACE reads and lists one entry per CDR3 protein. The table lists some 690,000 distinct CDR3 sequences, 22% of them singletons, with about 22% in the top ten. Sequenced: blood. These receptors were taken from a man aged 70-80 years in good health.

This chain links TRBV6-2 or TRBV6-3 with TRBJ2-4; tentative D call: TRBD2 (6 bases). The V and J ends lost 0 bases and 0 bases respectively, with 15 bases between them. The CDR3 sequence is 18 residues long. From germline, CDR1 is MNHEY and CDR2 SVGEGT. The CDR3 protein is CASSYSAGTHLAKNIQYF. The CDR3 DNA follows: TGTGCCAGCAGTTACTCGGCGGGAACACACCTAGCCAAAAACATTCAGTACTTC.

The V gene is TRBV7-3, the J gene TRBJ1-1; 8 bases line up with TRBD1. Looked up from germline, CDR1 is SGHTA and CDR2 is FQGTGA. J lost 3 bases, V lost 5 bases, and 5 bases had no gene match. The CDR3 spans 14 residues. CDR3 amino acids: CASSRQGWDTEAFF. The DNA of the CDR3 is TGTGCCAGCAGCCGACAGGGGTGGGACACTGAAGCTTTCTTT.

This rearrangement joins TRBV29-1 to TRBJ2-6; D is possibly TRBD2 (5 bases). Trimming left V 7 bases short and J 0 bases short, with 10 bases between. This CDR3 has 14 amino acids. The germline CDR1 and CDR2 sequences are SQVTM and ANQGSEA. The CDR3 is CSAASPSGANVLTF. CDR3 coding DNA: TGCAGCGCAGCTAGCCCCTCTGGGGCCAACGTCCTGACTTTC.

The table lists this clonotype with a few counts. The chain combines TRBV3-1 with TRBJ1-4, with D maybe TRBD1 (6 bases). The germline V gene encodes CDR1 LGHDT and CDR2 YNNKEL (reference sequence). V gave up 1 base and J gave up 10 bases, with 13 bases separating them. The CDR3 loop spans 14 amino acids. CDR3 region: CASSQGQERGKLFF. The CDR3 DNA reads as TGTGCCAGCAGCCAAGGACAGGAACGTGGAAAACTGTTTTTT.

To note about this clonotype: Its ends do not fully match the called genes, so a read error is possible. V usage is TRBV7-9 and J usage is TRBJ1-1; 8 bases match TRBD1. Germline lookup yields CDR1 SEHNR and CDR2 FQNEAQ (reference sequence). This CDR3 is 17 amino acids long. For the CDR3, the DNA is TGCGCCAGCAGCTCCTCCGGGACAGGCCCTAGGTACACTGAAGCTTTCTTT. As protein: CASSSSGTGPRYTEAFF.

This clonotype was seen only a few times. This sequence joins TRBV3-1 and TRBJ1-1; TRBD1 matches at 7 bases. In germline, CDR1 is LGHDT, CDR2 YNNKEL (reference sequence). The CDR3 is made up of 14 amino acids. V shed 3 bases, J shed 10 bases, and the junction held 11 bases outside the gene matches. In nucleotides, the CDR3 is TGTGCCAGCAGCCACTCAGGGGGGGCGCCGGGAGCTTTCTTT. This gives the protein CASSHSGGAPGAFF. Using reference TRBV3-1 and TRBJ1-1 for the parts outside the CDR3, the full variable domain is DTAVSQTPKYLVTQMGNDKSIKCEQNLGHDTMYWYKQDSKKFLKIMFSYNNKELIINETVPNRFSPKSPDKAHLNLHINSLELGDSAVYFCASSHSGGAPGAFFGQGTRLTVV.

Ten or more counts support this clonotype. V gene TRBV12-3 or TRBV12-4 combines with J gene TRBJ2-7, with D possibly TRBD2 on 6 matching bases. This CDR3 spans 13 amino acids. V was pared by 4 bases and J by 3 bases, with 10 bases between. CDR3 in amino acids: CASSSDYSYEQYF. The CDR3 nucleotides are TGTGCCAGCAGTTCGGACTACAGCTACGAGCAGTACTTC.

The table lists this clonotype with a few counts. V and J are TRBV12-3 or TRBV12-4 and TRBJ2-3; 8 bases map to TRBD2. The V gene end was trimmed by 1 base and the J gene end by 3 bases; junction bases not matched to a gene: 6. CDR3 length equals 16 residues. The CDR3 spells CASSLDSGGDTDTQYF. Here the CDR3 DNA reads TGTGCCAGCAGTTTAGACAGCGGGGGCGATACAGATACGCAGTATTTT.

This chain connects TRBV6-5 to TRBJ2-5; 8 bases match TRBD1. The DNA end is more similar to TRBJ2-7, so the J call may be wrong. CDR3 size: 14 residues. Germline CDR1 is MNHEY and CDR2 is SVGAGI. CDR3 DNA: TGTGCCAGCAGTACCGACAGGGGACAGCTCGAGCAGTACTTC. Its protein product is CASSTDRGQLEQYF.

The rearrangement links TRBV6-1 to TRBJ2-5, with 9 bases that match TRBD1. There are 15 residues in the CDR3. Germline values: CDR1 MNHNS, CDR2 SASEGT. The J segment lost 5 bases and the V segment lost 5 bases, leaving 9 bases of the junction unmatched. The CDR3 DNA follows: TGTGCCAGCAGTCCTCGGACAGGGGCAGACGAGACCCAGTACTTC. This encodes CASSPRTGADETQYF.

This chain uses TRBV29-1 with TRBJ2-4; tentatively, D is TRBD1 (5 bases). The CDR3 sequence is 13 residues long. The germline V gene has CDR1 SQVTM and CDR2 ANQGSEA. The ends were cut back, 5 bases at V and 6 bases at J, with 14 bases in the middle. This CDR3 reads CSVLRGEGNIQYF. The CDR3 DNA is TGCAGCGTTCTAAGGGGTGAAGGAAACATTCAGTACTTC.

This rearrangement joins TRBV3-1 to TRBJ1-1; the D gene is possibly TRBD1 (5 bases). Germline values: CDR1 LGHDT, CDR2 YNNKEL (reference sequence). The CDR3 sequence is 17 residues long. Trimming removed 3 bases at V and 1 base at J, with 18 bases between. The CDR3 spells CASSHRVIAGPNTEAFF. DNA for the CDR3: TGTGCCAGCAGCCATAGGGTAATTGCAGGGCCGAACACTGAAGCTTTCTTT.

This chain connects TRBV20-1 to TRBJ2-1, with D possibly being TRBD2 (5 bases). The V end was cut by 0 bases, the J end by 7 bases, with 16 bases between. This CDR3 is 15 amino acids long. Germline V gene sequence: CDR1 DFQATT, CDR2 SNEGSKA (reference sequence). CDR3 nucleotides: TGCAGTGCTAGAGATGCTGTACTAGTGGTTAATGAGCAGTTCTTC. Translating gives CSARDAVLVVNEQFF.

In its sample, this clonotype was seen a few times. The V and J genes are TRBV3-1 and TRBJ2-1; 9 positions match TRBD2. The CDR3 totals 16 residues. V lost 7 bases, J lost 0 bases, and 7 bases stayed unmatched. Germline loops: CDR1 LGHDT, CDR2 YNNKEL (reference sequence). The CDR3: CASMGAGGSSYNEQFF. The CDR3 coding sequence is TGTGCCAGCATGGGGGCGGGGGGGAGCTCCTACAATGAGCAGTTCTTC.

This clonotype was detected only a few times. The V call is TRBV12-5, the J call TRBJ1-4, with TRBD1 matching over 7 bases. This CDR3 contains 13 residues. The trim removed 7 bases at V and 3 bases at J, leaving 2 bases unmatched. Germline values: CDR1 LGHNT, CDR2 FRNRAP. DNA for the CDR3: TGTGCTAGTGCCGGGACAGCTAATGAAAAACTGTTTTTT. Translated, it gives CASAGTANEKLFF.

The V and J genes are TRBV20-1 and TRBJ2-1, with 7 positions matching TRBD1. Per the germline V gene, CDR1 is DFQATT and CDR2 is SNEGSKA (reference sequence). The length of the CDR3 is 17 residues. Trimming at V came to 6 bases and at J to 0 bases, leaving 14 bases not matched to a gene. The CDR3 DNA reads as TGCAGTGCCACTAGACAGGGCGCCTATAGCTCCTACAATGAGCAGTTCTTC. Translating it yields CSATRQGAYSSYNEQFF.

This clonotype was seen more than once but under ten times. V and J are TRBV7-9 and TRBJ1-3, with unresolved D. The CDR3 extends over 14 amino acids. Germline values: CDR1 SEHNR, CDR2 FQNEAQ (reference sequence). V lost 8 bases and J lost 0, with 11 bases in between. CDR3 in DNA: TGTGCCAGCCCCAGCCGGGTCTCTGGAAACACCATATATTTT. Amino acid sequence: CASPSRVSGNTIYF. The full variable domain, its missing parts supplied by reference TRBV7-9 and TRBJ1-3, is DTGVSQNPRHKITKRGQNVTFRCDPISEHNRLYWYRQTLGQGPEFLTYFQNEAQLEKSRLLSDRFSAERPKGSFSTLEIQRTEQGDSAMYLCASPSRVSGNTIYFGEGSWLTVV.

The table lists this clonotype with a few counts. The CDR3 DNA reads TGTGCCAGCAGTGAAGGCCACCGAACTGGAAACACCATATATTTT. This codes for CASSEGHRTGNTIYF. The V call is TRBV6-1, the J call TRBJ1-3; unclear D gene. The CDR3 sequence is 15 residues long. The V end was cut by 1 base, the J end by 2 bases, with 9 bases between. CDR1 is MNHNS, CDR2 SASEGT, per germline.

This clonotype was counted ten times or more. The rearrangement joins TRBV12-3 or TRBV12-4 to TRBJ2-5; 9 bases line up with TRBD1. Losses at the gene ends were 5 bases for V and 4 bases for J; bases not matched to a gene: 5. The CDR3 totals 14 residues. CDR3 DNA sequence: TGTGCCAGCAGTCTTCGACAGGGGGGAGAGACCCAGTACTTC. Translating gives CASSLRQGGETQYF.

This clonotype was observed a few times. CDR3 in amino acids: CASSLGGRAGEQFF. In nucleotides, the CDR3 is TGTGCCAGCAGCTTAGGAGGGAGAGCAGGTGAGCAGTTCTTC. The rearrangement uses TRBV11-2 and TRBJ2-1; tentative D call: TRBD2 (5 bases). Germline V gene data show CDR1 as SGHAT and CDR2 as FQNNGV. V was clipped by 1 base and J by 9 bases, with 13 bases between them. The CDR3 extends over 14 amino acids.

The CDR3: CASSDSGTSNTEAFF. The CDR3 DNA reads TGTGCCAGCAGTGACTCTGGGACCTCGAACACTGAAGCTTTCTTT. The V gene is TRBV6-4, the J gene TRBJ1-1, with D maybe TRBD1 (5 bases). V dropped 0 bases and J dropped 1 base, with 9 bases sitting between them. This CDR3 is built from 15 residues. Germline values: CDR1 MRHNA, CDR2 SNTAGT.

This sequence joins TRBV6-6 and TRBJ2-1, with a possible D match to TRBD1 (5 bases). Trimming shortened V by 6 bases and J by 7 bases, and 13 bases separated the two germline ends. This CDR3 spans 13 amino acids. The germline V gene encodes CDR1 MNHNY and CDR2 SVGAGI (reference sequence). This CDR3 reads CASSAGQINEQFF. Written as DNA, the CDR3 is TGTGCCAGCAGCGCCGGACAAATTAATGAGCAGTTCTTC.

CDR3 protein: CSASASGASFRANVLTF. The DNA for the CDR3 is TGCAGTGCTAGTGCTAGCGGGGCCTCTTTTAGGGCCAACGTCCTGACTTTC. This sequence joins TRBV20-1 and TRBJ2-6; 9 bases fit TRBD2. Trimming cost V 3 bases and J 5 bases; bases outside gene matches: 11. Germline CDR1 is DFQATT and CDR2 is SNEGSKA (reference sequence). The CDR3 is made up of 17 amino acids.

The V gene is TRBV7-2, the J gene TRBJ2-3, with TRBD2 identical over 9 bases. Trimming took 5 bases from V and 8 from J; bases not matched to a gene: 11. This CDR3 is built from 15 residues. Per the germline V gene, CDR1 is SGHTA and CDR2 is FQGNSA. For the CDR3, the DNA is TGTGCCAGCAGCGGTCTGAGCGGGAGGTTCGGTACGCAGTATTTT. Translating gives CASSGLSGRFGTQYF. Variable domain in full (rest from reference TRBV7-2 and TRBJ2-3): GAGVSQSPSNKVTEKGKDVELRCDPISGHTALYWYRQSLGQGLEFLIYFQGNSAPDKSGLPSDRFSAERTGGSVSTLTIQRTQQEDSAVYLCASSGLSGRFGTQYFGPGTRLTVL.

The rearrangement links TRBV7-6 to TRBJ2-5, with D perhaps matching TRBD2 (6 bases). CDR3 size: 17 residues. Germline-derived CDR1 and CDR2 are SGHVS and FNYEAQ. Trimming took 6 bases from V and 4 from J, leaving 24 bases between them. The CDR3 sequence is CASRPPASVTSRETQYF. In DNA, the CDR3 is TGTGCCAGCAGGCCGCCGGCTAGCGTAACGTCCAGAGAGACCCAGTACTTC.

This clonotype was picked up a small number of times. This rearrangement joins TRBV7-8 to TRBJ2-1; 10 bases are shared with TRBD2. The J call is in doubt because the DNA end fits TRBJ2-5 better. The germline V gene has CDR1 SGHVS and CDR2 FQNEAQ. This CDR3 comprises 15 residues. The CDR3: CASSIGLAVRETQYF. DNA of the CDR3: TGTGCCAGCAGCATAGGACTAGCGGTCCGAGAGACCCAGTACTTC.

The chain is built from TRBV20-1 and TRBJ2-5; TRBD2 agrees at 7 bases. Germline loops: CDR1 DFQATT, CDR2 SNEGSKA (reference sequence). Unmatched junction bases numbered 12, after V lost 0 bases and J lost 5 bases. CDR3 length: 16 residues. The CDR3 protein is CSARDRASGSGETQYF. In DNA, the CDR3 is TGCAGTGCTAGAGATCGGGCTAGCGGTTCGGGGGAGACCCAGTACTTC.